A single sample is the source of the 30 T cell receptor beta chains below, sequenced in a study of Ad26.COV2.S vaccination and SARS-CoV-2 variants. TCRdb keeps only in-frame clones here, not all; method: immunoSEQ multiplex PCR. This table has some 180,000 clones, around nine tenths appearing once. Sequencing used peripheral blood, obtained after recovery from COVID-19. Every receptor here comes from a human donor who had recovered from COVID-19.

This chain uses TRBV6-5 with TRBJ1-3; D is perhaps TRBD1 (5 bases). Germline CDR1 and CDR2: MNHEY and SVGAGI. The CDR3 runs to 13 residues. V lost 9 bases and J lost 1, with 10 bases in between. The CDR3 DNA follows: TGTGCCAGTATCAGGGATTCTGGAAACACCATATATTTT. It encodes CASIRDSGNTIYF.

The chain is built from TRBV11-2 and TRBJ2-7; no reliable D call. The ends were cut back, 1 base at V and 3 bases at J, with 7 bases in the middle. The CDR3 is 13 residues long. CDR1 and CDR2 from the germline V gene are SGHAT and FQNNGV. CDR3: CASSLGLNYEQYF. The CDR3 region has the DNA TGTGCCAGCAGCTTAGGCCTGAACTACGAGCAGTACTTC.

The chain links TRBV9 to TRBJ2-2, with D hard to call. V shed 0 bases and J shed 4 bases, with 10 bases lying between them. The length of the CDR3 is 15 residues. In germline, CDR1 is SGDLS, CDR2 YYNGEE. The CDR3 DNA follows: TGTGCCAGCAGCGTAGCTAGTGTCAGCACCGGGGAGCTGTTTTTT. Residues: CASSVASVSTGELFF.

The DNA for the CDR3 is TGTGCCAGCAGCTTAGCGGGCGGCCGACCCTACAATGAGCAGTTCTTC. Protein: CASSLAGGRPYNEQFF. The V and J genes are TRBV13 and TRBJ2-1; D remains ambiguous. The CDR3 spans 16 residues. Germline CDR1 PRHDT, CDR2 FYEKMQ (reference sequence). V dropped 1 base and J dropped 2 bases, with 12 bases sitting between them.

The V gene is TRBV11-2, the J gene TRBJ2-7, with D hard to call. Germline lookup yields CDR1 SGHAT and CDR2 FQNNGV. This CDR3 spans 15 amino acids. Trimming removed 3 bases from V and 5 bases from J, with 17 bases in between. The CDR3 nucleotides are TGTGCCAGCAGCTTCTTATTCGGCCCCAGCAACGAGCAGTACTTC. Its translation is CASSFLFGPSNEQYF.

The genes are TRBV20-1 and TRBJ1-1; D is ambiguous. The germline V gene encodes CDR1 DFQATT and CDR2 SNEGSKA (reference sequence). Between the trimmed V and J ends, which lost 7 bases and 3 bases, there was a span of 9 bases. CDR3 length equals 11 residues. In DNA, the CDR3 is TGCAGTGGCTCCCTTTACACTGAAGCTTTCTTT. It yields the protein CSGSLYTEAFF.

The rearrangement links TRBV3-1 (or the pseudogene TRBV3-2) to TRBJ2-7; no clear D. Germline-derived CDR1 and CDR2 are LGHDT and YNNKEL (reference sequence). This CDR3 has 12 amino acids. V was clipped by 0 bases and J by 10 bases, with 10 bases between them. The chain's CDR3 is CASSQDGKKQYF. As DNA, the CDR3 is TGTGCCAGCAGCCAAGATGGGAAGAAACAGTACTTC.

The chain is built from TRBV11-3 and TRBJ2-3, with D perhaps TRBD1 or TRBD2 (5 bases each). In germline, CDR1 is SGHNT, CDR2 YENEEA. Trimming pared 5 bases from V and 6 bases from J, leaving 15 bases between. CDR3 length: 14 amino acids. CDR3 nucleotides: TGTGCCAGCAGCGCTGGGACGGATGGGGATACGCAGTATTTT. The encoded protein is CASSAGTDGDTQYF.

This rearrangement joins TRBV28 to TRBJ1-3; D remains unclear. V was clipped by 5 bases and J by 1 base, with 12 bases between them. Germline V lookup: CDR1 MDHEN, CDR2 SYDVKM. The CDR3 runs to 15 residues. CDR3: CASSAIRDSGNTIYF. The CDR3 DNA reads TGTGCCAGCAGTGCTATAAGGGATTCTGGAAACACCATATATTTT.

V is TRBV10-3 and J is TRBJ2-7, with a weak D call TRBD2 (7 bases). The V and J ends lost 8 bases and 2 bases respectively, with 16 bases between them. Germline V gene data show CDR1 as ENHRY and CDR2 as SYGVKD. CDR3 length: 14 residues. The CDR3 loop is CAIGGAGKAYEQYF. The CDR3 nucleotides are TGTGCCATCGGGGGGGCAGGCAAGGCCTACGAGCAGTACTTC.

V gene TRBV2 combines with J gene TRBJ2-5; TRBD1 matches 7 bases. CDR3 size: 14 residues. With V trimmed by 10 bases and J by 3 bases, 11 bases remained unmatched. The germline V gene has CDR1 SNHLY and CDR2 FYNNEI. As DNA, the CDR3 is TGTGCCAACCGGCCCCTGACAGGGAAAGAGACCCAGTACTTC. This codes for CANRPLTGKETQYF.

The CDR3 protein is CASSLSLAENPYEQYF. The CDR3 nucleotides are TGTGCCAGCAGTTTATCTCTAGCGGAAAACCCGTACGAGCAGTACTTC. The chain carries TRBV27 and TRBJ2-7, with TRBD2 matching 7 bases. The ends lost 0 bases at V and 4 bases at J; junction bases unmatched: 9. CDR1 is MNHEY and CDR2 is SMNVEV in the germline V gene (reference sequence). This CDR3 comprises 16 residues.

The CDR3 protein is CASKEGTNTGELFF. The CDR3 bases are TGTGCCAGCAAGGAGGGAACCAACACCGGGGAGCTGTTTTTT. J is TRBJ2-2 and V is TRBV2, with a tentative D call TRBD2 (6 bases). Germline CDR1 reads SNHLY; CDR2 reads FYNNEI. The V end lost 7 bases, the J end lost 2 bases, and 11 bases lay between the germline ends. This CDR3 is 14 amino acids long.

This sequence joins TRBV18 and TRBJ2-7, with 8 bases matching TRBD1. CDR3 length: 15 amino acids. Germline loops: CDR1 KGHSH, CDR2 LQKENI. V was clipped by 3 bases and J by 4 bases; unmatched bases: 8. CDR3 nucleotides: TGTGCCAGCTCACCCAACAGGGGGATCGGATACGAGCAGTACTTC. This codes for CASSPNRGIGYEQYF.

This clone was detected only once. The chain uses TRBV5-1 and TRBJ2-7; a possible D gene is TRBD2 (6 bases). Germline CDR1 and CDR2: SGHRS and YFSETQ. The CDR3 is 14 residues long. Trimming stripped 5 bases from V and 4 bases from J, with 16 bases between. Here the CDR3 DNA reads TGCGCCAGCAGGTCCCAAGCCCGGGGGTACGAGCAGTACTTC. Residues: CASRSQARGYEQYF.

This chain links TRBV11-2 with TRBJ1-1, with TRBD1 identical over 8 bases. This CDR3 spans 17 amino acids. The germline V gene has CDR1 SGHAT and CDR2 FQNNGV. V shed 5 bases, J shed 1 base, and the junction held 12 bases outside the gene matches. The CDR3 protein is CASSLWTGRGQNTEAFF. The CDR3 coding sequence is TGTGCCAGCAGCCTCTGGACAGGGAGGGGACAGAACACTGAAGCTTTCTTT.

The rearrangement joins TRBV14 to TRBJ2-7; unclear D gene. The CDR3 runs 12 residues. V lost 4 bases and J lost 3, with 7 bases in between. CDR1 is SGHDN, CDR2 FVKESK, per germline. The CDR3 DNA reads TGTGCCAGCAGCCGCCGGTTCTACGAGCAGTACTTC. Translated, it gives CASSRRFYEQYF. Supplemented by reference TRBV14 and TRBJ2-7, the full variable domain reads EAGVTQFPSHSVIEKGQTVTLRCDPISGHDNLYWYRRVMGKEIKFLLHFVKESKQDESGMPNNRFLAERTGGTYSTLKVQPAELEDSGVYFCASSRRFYEQYFGPGTRLTVT.

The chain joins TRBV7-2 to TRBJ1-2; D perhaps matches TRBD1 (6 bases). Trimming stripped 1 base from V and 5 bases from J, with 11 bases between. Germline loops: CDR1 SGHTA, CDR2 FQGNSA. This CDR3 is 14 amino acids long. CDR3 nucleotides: TGTGCCAGCAGCTTAGTCCCCCAGGGGTATGGCTACACCTTC. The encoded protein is CASSLVPQGYGYTF.

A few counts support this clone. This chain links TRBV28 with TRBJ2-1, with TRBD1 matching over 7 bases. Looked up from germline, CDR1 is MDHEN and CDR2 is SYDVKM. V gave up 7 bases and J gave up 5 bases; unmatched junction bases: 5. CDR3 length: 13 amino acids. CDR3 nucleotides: TGTGCCAGCACTCCGACAGGGAACAATGAGCAGTTCTTC. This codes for CASTPTGNNEQFF.

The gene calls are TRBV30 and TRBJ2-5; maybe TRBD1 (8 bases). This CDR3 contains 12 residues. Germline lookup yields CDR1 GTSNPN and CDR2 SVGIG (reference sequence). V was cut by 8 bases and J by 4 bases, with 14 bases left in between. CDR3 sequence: CAGQGGVETQYF. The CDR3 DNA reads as TGTGCCGGACAGGGAGGGGTAGAGACCCAGTACTTC. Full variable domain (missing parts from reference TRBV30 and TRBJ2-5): SQTIHQWPATLVQPVGSPLSLECTVEGTSNPNLYWYRQAAGRGLQLLFYSVGIGQISSEVPQNLSASRPQDRQFILSSKKLLLSDSGFYLCAGQGGVETQYFGPGTRLLVL.

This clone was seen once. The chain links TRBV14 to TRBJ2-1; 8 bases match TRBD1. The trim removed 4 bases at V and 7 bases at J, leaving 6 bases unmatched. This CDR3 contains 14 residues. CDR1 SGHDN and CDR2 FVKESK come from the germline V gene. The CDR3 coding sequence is TGTGCCAGCAGCCCCCGGCAGGGGGCGAATGAGCAGTTCTTC. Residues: CASSPRQGANEQFF.

The CDR3 bases are TGTGCCAGCAGTTTAGGGGGCGATCAGCCCCAGCATTTT. Translation: CASSLGGDQPQHF. The genes are TRBV12-3 or TRBV12-4 and TRBJ1-5; the D gene is possibly TRBD1 (5 bases). This CDR3 has 13 amino acids. The V end lost 1 base, the J end lost 5 bases, and 6 bases lay between the germline ends.

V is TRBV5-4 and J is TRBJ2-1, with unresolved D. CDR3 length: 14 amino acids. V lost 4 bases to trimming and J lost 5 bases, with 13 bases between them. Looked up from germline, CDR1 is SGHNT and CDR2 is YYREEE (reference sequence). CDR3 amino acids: CASSLTSSHNEQFF. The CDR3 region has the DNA TGTGCCAGCAGCCTGACGAGTTCCCACAATGAGCAGTTCTTC.

As DNA, the CDR3 is TGTGCCAGCAGCTTAACCCCCGCCGGAAGGGCATTCAATAATTCACCCCTCCACTTT. Translating gives CASSLTPAGRAFNNSPLHF. The gene calls are TRBV7-2 and TRBJ1-6; D remains ambiguous. This CDR3 spans 19 amino acids. Trimming took off 2 bases at V and 5 bases at J, with 22 bases between the two ends. Looked up from germline, CDR1 is SGHTA and CDR2 is FQGNSA.

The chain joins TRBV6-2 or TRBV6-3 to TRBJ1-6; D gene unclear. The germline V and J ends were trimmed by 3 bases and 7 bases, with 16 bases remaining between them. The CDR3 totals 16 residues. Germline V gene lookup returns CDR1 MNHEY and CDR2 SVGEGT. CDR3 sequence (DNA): TGTGCCAGCAGTTATCGGACGGTCCCGCCCAATTCACCCCTCCACTTT. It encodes CASSYRTVPPNSPLHF.

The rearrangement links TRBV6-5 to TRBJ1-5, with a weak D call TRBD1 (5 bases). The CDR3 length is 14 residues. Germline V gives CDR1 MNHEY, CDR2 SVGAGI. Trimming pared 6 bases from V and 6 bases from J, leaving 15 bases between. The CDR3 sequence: CASRGGGNGQPQHF. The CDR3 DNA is TGTGCCAGCAGGGGGGGAGGGAACGGTCAGCCCCAGCATTTT.

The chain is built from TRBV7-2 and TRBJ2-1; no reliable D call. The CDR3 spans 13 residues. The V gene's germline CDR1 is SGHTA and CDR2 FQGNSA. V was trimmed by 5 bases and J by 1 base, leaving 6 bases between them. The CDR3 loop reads CASSMGSYNEQFF. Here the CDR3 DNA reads TGTGCCAGCAGCATGGGATCCTACAATGAGCAGTTCTTC. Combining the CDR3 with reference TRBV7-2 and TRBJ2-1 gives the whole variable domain GAGVSQSPSNKVTEKGKDVELRCDPISGHTALYWYRQSLGQGLEFLIYFQGNSAPDKSGLPSDRFSAERTGGSVSTLTIQRTQQEDSAVYLCASSMGSYNEQFFGPGTRLTVL.

The CDR3 reads CASSSRETQYF. CDR3 sequence (DNA): TGTGCCAGCAGCTCGAGGGAGACCCAGTACTTC. The chain links TRBV9 to TRBJ2-5; D gene uncertain. The CDR3 is made up of 11 amino acids. V was pared by 4 bases and J by 5 bases, with 6 bases between. The germline gives CDR1 SGDLS, CDR2 YYNGEE.

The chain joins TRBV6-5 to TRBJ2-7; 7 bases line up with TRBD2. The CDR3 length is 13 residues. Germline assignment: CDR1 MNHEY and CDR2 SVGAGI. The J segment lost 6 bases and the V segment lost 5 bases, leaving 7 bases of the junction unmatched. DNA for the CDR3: TGTGCCAGCAGTATCGGACTAGGTGGCGAGCAGTACTTC. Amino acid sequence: CASSIGLGGEQYF.

In DNA, the CDR3 is TGTGCCAGCAGCCGGGGGGGCTCTGGAAACACCATATATTTT. Translated, it gives CASSRGGSGNTIYF. The V gene is TRBV2, the J gene TRBJ1-3; D perhaps matches TRBD1 (5 bases). With 6 bases removed from V and 0 bases from J, the gap between germline ends came to 9 bases. This CDR3 has 14 amino acids. The germline gives CDR1 SNHLY, CDR2 FYNNEI.